This entry features one T cell receptor (beta chain) sequence. Its target is not known. Assay: immunoSEQ multiplex PCR; the TCRdb copy retains only in-frame clones and omits some. The sample shows 23,000 or so clones, 88% of them seen only once. This entry belongs to a study of T cells in localized non-small cell lung cancer. The CDR3 extends over 16 amino acids. V shed 5 bases and J 1 base; nucleotides not matched to a gene: 6. CDR1 is SGHTA, CDR2 FQGTGA, per germline. Findings of the study overall: Peak T cell clonality was found in uninvolved adjacent lung, exceeding tumor. Adjacent lung held a median 57 of the top 100 tumor clones.

This TCR was sampled from a woman aged 35-75 years with stage III lung adenocarcinoma. The specimen comprised peripheral blood mononuclear cells, sampled before any cancer treatment. The chain carries TRBV7-3 and TRBJ2-1, with TRBD2 identical over 9 bases. CDR3 amino acids: CASSHGLARSYNEQFF. The CDR3 coding sequence is TGTGCCAGCAGCCACGGACTAGCGAGGTCCTACAATGAGCAGTTCTTC.